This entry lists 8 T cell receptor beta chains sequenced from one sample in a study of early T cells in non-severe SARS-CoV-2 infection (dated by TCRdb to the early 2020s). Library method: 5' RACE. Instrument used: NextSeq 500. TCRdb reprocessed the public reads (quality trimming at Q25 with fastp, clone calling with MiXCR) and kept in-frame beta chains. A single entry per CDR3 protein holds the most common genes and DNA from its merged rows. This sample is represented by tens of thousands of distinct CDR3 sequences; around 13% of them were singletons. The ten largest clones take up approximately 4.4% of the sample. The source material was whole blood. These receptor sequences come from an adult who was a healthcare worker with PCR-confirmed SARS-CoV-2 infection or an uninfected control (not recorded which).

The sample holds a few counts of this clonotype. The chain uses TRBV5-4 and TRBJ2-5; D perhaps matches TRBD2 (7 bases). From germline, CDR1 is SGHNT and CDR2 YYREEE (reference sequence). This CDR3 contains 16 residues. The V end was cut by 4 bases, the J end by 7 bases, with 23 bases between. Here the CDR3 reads CASSLPGHPGEGTQYF. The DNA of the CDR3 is TGTGCCAGCAGCCTGCCGGGACATCCCGGGGAGGGGACCCAGTACTTC.

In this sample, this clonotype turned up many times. CDR3 DNA: TGTGCCAGCCTATCCTTTCACAGGTCCAGCTCCTACGAGCAGTACTTC. Protein sequence: CASLSFHRSSSYEQYF. This chain links TRBV2 with TRBJ2-7, with TRBD1 as a possible D gene (5 bases). The germline V and J ends were trimmed by 8 bases and 0 bases, with 20 bases remaining between them. This CDR3 is built from 16 residues. The V gene's germline CDR1 is SNHLY and CDR2 FYNNEI.

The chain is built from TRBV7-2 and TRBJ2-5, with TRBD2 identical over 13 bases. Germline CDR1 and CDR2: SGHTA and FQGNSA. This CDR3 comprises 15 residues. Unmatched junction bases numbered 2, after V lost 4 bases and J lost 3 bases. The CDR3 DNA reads TGTGCCAGCAGCTGGACTAGCGGGGGTAAAGAGACCCAGTACTTC. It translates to CASSWTSGGKETQYF.

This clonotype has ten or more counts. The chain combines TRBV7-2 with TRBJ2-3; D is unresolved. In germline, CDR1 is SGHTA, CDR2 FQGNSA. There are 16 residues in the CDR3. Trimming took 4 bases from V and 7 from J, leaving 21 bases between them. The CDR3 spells CASSSRIGRFSYTQYF. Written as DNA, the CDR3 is TGTGCCAGCAGCTCCCGGATAGGGCGCTTTTCCTATACGCAGTATTTT.

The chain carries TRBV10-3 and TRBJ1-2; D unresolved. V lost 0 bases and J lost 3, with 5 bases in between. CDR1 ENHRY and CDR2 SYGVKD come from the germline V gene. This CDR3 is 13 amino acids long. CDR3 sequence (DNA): TGTGCCATCAGTGAGTCGGGTGACTATGGCTACACCTTC. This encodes CAISESGDYGYTF.

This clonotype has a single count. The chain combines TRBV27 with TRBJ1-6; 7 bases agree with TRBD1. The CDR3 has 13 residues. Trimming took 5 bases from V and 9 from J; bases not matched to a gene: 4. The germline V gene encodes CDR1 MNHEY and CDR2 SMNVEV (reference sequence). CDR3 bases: TGTGCCAGCAGTCCAGGGGGGAGTTCACCCCTCCACTTT. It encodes CASSPGGSSPLHF.

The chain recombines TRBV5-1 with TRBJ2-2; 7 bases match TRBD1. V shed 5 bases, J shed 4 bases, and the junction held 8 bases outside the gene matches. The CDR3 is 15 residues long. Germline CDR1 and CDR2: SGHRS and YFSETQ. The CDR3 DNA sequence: TGCGCCAGCAGGATCGGGACAGTGGTCACCGGGGAGCTGTTTTTT. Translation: CASRIGTVVTGELFF.

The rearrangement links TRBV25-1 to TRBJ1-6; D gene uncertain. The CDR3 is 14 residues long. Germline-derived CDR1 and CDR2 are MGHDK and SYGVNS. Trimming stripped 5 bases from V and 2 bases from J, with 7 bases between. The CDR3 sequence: CASSPIPYNSPLHF. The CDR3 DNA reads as TGTGCCAGCAGTCCGATCCCCTATAATTCACCCCTCCACTTT.